Shown below are 9 T cell receptor beta chains from a single sample sequenced in a study of cytomegalovirus exposure and HLA in healthy donors (dated by TCRdb to the late 2010s). Library preparation employed the immunoSEQ multiplex PCR assay. For the multiplex PCR, a mixture combining 60 forward primers for TCR Vbeta segments and 13 reverse primers for TCR Jbeta segments was used. What TCRdb holds here is the immuneACCESS table cut down to in-frame rearrangements. Part of the clones is not present; checked against another copy, under half of the missing clones reflect an unresolved V gene, and the others are unexplained. The sample table holds around 120,000 clones, of which under 90% were seen once. Approximately 8.8% of the sample rests with the top ten. The sequenced material came from PBMCs. The receptor set was obtained from a female donor in good health and CMV-seropositive.

Here the CDR3 reads CASSLVANSGNTIYF. The CDR3 DNA reads as TGTGCCAGCAGCTTAGTGGCCAACTCTGGAAACACCATATATTTT. This chain joins TRBV7-2 and TRBJ1-3; D gene unclear. Germline CDR1 and CDR2: SGHTA and FQGNSA. This CDR3 is 15 amino acids long. V was clipped by 1 base and J by 0 bases, with 7 bases between them.

The chain has TRBV11-2 and TRBJ2-7; no reliable D call. V lost 0 bases, J lost 3 bases, and 9 bases lay in between. The CDR3 is 14 amino acids. CDR1 is SGHAT, CDR2 FQNNGV, per germline. The CDR3: CASSLDLGSYEQYF. In nucleotides, the CDR3 is TGTGCCAGCAGCTTAGATCTGGGCAGCTACGAGCAGTACTTC.

The V and J genes are TRBV5-6 and TRBJ2-7, with 8 bases lining up with TRBD1. The germline V gene encodes CDR1 SGHDT and CDR2 YYEEEE. The trim removed 2 bases at V and 5 bases at J, leaving 6 bases unmatched. The CDR3 spans 14 residues. Here the CDR3 reads CASSLRQGNHEQYF. The CDR3 bases are TGTGCCAGCAGCTTAAGACAGGGGAACCACGAGCAGTACTTC.

The chain carries TRBV6-5 and TRBJ2-7; possible D gene TRBD2, 6 bases. Germline V gives CDR1 MNHEY, CDR2 SVGAGI. V was cut by 0 bases and J by 0 bases, with 9 bases left in between. CDR3 length equals 15 residues. CDR3 protein: CASSYSTGSSYEQYF. DNA of the CDR3: TGTGCCAGCAGTTACTCAACCGGGAGCTCCTACGAGCAGTACTTC.

The chain couples TRBV30 to TRBJ1-3; no clear D. The CDR3 has 13 amino acids. Germline V gives CDR1 GTSNPN, CDR2 SVGIG (reference sequence). V dropped 3 bases and J dropped 5 bases, with 11 bases sitting between them. The CDR3 DNA follows: TGTGCCTGGAGAATGAGCTCCCGAAACACCATATATTTT. It specifies CAWRMSSRNTIYF.

This chain uses TRBV2 with TRBJ1-5, with D possibly matching TRBD1 (6 bases). This CDR3 has 16 residues. V lost 7 bases and J lost 5, with 21 bases in between. From germline, CDR1 is SNHLY and CDR2 FYNNEI. The chain's CDR3 is CASTEGDRPVYQPQHF. The CDR3 nucleotides read TGTGCCAGCACCGAAGGTGACAGGCCCGTTTATCAGCCCCAGCATTTT.

The chain carries TRBV18 and TRBJ1-2; possibly TRBD1 for D (6 bases). Between the trimmed V and J ends, which lost 6 bases and 3 bases, there was a span of 23 bases. CDR1 and CDR2 from the germline V gene are KGHSH and LQKENI. The CDR3 is made up of 17 amino acids. In DNA, the CDR3 is TGTGCCAGCTCCCCGCAATATCAGGGGAAACAACACTATGGCTACACCTTC. This translates into CASSPQYQGKQHYGYTF.

In this sample, this clone turned up a few times. DNA for the CDR3: TGTGCCAGCAGCGACAGTCTACGGGAGAATGAGCAGTTCTTC. Translating it yields CASSDSLRENEQFF. This sequence joins TRBV9 and TRBJ2-1, with D possibly TRBD2 on 6 matching bases. The length of the CDR3 is 14 residues. V lost 3 bases, J lost 7 bases, and 14 bases lay in between. Germline V gene data show CDR1 as SGDLS and CDR2 as YYNGEE.

The chain uses TRBV7-9 and TRBJ1-6, with 8 positions matching TRBD1. Germline CDR1 is SEHNR and CDR2 is FQNEAQ (reference sequence). V shed 4 bases and J 12 bases; nucleotides not matched to a gene: 14. This CDR3 is built from 16 residues. CDR3: CASSSTGQVNLLPLHF. CDR3 DNA: TGTGCCAGCAGCTCGACGGGACAGGTTAATTTGTTACCCCTCCACTTT.